The table lists the clone carrying this T cell receptor beta chain with a count of one. The cDNA had a unique molecular identifier and a template-switch universal primer site. One entry per CDR3 protein, called by TCRdb with MiXCR from the 5' RACE reads. Of 1.5 million to 2 million distinct CDR3 sequences in the sample, 25% to 35% were seen once. The entry originates in a study of identical twins. Germline CDR1 reads SEHNR; CDR2 reads FQNEAQ (reference sequence). With 8 bases removed from V and 4 bases from J, the gap between germline ends came to 16 bases. The CDR3 runs 14 residues. Sequenced: cord blood. The chain employs TRBV7-9 and TRBJ2-3, with a tentative D call TRBD2 (5 bases). This receptor was taken from a newborn girl in good health. The CDR3 loop reads CASYSFLGADTQYF. The CDR3 coding sequence is TGTGCCAGCTACAGCTTTTTGGGAGCAGATACGCAGTATTTT.